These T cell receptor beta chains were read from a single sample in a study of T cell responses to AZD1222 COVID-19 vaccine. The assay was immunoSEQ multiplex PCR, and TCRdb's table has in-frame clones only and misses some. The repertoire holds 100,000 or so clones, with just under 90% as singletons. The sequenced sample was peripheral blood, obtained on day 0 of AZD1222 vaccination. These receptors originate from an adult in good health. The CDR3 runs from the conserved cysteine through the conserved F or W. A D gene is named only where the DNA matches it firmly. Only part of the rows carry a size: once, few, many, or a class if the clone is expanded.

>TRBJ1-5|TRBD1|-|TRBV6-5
CASRFGQGGQPQHF
TGTGCCAGCAGATTCGGACAGGGCGGTCAGCCCCAGCATTTT
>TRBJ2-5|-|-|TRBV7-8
CASSFWDRSGTQYF
TGTGCCAGCAGCTTTTGGGATAGATCTGGGACCCAGTACTTC
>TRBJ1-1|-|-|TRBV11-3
CASSSGGLPGLGEAFF
TGTGCCAGCAGCTCTGGCGGCCTACCAGGCTTGGGTGAAGCTTTCTTT
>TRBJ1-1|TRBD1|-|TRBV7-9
CASTLRQGETEAFF
TGTGCCAGCACCCTGCGACAGGGGGAAACTGAAGCTTTCTTT
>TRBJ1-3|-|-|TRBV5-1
CASSLGPDSGNTIYF
TGCGCCAGCAGCTTGGGACCCGACTCTGGAAACACCATATATTTT
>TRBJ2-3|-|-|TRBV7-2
CASTLAGRAGTQYF
TGTGCCAGCACCCTTGCAGGGCGGGCTGGTACGCAGTATTTT
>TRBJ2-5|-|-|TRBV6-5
CASSYSFRGQETQYF
TGTGCCAGCAGTTACTCGTTTCGGGGACAAGAGACCCAGTACTTC
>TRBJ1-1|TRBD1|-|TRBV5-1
CASSLQTGGEHEAFF
TGCGCCAGCAGCTTACAAACAGGGGGCGAGCATGAAGCTTTCTTT
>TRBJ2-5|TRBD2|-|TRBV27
CASRDGGAGETQYF
TGTGCCAGCAGAGACGGGGGGGCGGGGGAGACCCAGTACTTC
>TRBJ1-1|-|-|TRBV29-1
CSGGRSNTEAFF
TGCAGCGGGGGACGGTCGAACACTGAAGCTTTCTTT
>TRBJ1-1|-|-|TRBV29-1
CSVHTRDTEAFF
TGCAGCGTGCACACCCGGGACACTGAAGCTTTCTTT
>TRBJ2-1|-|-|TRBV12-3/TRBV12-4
CASSLERGEQFF
TGTGCCAGCAGTCTCGAAAGAGGGGAGCAGTTCTTC
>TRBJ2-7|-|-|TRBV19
CASRGTKSYEQYF
TGTGCCAGTAGAGGGACCAAATCCTACGAGCAGTACTTC
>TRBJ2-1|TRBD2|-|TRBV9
CASSGGTSGSRVSYNEQFF
TGTGCCAGCAGCGGGGGGACTAGCGGGAGTAGGGTCTCCTACAATGAGCAGTTCTTC
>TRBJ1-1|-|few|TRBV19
CASSKLEITEAFF
TGTGCCAGTAGTAAGTTAGAAATCACTGAAGCTTTCTTT
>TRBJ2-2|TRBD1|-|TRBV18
CASSLGQVSRGELFF
TGTGCCAGCTCACTGGGACAGGTCTCGCGCGGGGAGCTGTTTTTT
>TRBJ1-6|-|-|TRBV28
CASKGRDTRHMNSPLHF
TGTGCCAGCAAAGGGCGGGACACCCGACACATGAATTCACCCCTCCACTTT
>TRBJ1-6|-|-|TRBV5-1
CASSPANNSPLHF
TGCGCCAGCAGCCCAGCAAATAATTCACCCCTCCACTTT
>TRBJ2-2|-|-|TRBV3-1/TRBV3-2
CASSHGAGWNTGELFF
TGTGCCAGCAGCCACGGCGCAGGCTGGAACACCGGGGAGCTGTTTTTT
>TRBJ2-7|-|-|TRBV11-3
CASSLARDRYEQYF
TGTGCCAGCAGCTTAGCCAGGGACCGGTACGAGCAGTACTTC
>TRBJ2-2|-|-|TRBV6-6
CATAKDGDTQELFF
TGTGCCACAGCGAAGGACGGCGACACTCAAGAGCTGTTTTTT
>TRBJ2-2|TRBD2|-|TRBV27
CASKPSGTSGRLGGELFF
TGTGCCAGCAAACCCTCCGGGACTAGCGGGAGGCTAGGCGGGGAGCTGTTTTTT
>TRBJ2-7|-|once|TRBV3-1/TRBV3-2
CASSSYRVVRYEQYF
TGTGCCAGCAGTAGTTACAGGGTAGTGAGGTACGAGCAGTACTTC
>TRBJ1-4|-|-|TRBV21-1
CASSKAAGQNEKLFF
TGTGCCAGCAGCAAAGCAGCGGGACAGAATGAAAAACTGTTTTTT
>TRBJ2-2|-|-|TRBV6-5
CASSWSQDSGELFF
TGTGCCAGCAGTTGGTCGCAGGACAGCGGGGAGCTGTTTTTT
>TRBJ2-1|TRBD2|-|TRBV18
CASSPAGGTERSNEQFF
TGTGCCAGCTCACCCGCGGGGGGGACCGAGAGGAGCAATGAGCAGTTCTTC
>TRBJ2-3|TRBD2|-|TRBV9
CASSVSIVGSSGSTDTQYF
TGTGCCAGCAGCGTATCCATTGTGGGTTCTAGCGGGAGTACAGATACGCAGTATTTT
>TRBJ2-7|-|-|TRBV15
CATSRDLGYEQYF
TGTGCCACCAGCAGAGATCTCGGCTACGAGCAGTACTTC
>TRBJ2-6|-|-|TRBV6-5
CASSPSFGANVLTF
TGTGCCAGCAGCCCGAGTTTCGGGGCCAACGTCCTGACTTTC
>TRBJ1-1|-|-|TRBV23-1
CASMGEAFF
TGCGCCAGCATGGGTGAAGCTTTCTTT
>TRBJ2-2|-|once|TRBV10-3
CAISDKQVPGELFF
TGTGCCATCAGTGACAAACAGGTACCCGGGGAGCTGTTTTTT